The 2 T cell receptor beta chains below come from one sample, sequenced in a study of human CD8 memory T cell subsets (dated by TCRdb to 2018 to 2020). A Human TCR Profiling Kit was used to prepare UMI-labeled 5' RACE TCRbeta libraries. After reprocessing by TCRdb, each CDR3 protein sequence is one entry, and no DNA is given. The sample table holds approximately 12,000 distinct CDR3 sequences. 14% of the sample goes to the ten largest clones. Input material: CD8+ T cells from PBMCs. The receptors derive from a human donor in good health.

This clonotype ranks as medium-sized in terms of frequency. The chain joins TRBV5-1 to TRBJ2-7. From germline, CDR1 is SGHRS and CDR2 YFSETQ. This CDR3 is 15 amino acids long. The CDR3 region is CASSLASGSPYEQYF.

V is TRBV7-9 and J is TRBJ2-1; TCRdb picks TRBD1, but there is no DNA to check that call. The CDR3 runs 15 residues. Germline CDR1 is SEHNR and CDR2 is FQNEAQ (reference sequence). The CDR3 reads CASSLVGAGYNEQFF.